These T cell receptor beta chains were read from a single sample in a study of T cell repertoires in ileal Crohn's disease. The method was immunoSEQ multiplex PCR; TCRdb's version includes in-frame clones alone and lacks a portion of them. Found here are roughly 5,800 clones, 82% of them singletons; the top ten hold under 25%. Sequencing used ileal tissue. These receptor sequences come from an adult with Crohn's disease. Both conserved end residues are trimmed from each CDR3. D genes are given only for firm matches.

TRBJ2-7 - TRBV13 ASSLGGDRFYEQY
TRBJ2-7 - TRBV25-1 ASSSDAYEQY
TRBJ1-2 - TRBV7-2 ASRKSPGNYGYT
TRBJ2-3 TRBD2 TRBV5-4 ASSVMAGVTDTQY
TRBJ1-1 - TRBV6-1 ASSERGTEAF
TRBJ1-2 - TRBV7-9 ASSLDHQGRDYGYT
TRBJ2-5 TRBD2 TRBV29-1 SVVPSGGRETQY
TRBJ2-7 TRBD2 TRBV10-3 AISEGLAGAYEQY
TRBJ1-5 TRBD1 TRBV28 ASSPTGAGWNQPQH
TRBJ1-2 - TRBV5-1 ASSFLATSNYGYT
TRBJ2-1 - TRBV19 ASSSGHNEQF
TRBJ2-1 TRBD2 TRBV27 ASSLGLAETYNEQF
TRBJ2-3 TRBD2 TRBV5-1 ASSLVGLQVDTQY
TRBJ2-1 - TRBV10-3 AISDLNEQF
TRBJ1-1 - TRBV10-2 ASSTRENTEAF
TRBJ1-2 TRBD1 TRBV5-4 ASSFDRGPDGYT